This is a list of T cell receptor beta chains from one sample in a study of beta chain features in type 1 diabetes. Assay: immunoSEQ multiplex PCR; the TCRdb copy retains only in-frame clones and omits some. The sample has some 500,000 clones; about an eighth are singletons. Material: naive CD4+ T cells from blood. The source of these receptors is a woman younger than 30 in good health. Each CDR3 is given with its conserved first and last residue.

TRBV18	TRBJ2-5	CASSPTISDYQETQYF
TRBV2	TRBJ2-1	CASPSAGGKNNEQFF
TRBV5-4	TRBJ2-1	CASSPGNEQFF
TRBV7-9	TRBJ2-3	CASNRALPDTQYF
TRBV4-3	TRBJ2-3	CASSHKKTSGRADTQYF
TRBV25-1	TRBJ1-1	CASSEGGRLNTEAFF
TRBV2	TRBJ1-6	CASRIGTGENSPLHF
TRBV14	TRBJ2-6	CASSQETGYSGANVLTF
TRBV18	TRBJ2-7	CASSPGTGGGEQYF
TRBV6-5	TRBJ2-5	CASSKEETQYF
TRBV20-1	TRBJ2-1	CSASLTNEQFF
TRBV29-1	TRBJ2-1	CSVGGTSGFSYNEQFF
TRBV27	TRBJ1-2	CASSVAGYGYTF
TRBV30	TRBJ1-2	CAWSSPSQGLRGGYTF
TRBV25-1	TRBJ2-1	CASSPRGFSYNEQFF
TRBV7-3	TRBJ2-1	CASSRDIQYNEQFF
TRBV28	TRBJ2-4	CASSLRGPPAKNIQYF
TRBV27	TRBJ2-1	CASRQAGKGENEQFF
TRBV7-2	TRBJ2-7	CASSSYQGWYEQYF
TRBV30	TRBJ2-1	CAWSVDRHYNEQFF
TRBV7-9	TRBJ2-5	CASSSGSTQAETQYF
TRBV7-9	TRBJ2-1	CASSPVGHNEQFF
TRBV7-9	TRBJ1-1	CASSLALGQSEAFF
TRBV18	TRBJ2-5	CASSPPGASQMETQYF
TRBV7-9	TRBJ2-2	CASTKGRNTGELFF
TRBV5-1	TRBJ2-7	CASSLGDLAYEQYF
TRBV15	TRBJ2-5	CATSRDRGTQYF
TRBV12-5	TRBJ2-7	CASGLAGAYEQYF
TRBV2	TRBJ1-5	CAAQGESQPQHF
TRBV29-1	TRBJ2-1	CSVVSAYNEQFF